The clone carrying this TCR beta chain appeared a few times. Antigen: not known. TCRdb reprocessed the 5' RACE reads with MiXCR, giving one entry per CDR3 protein. The sample has 300,000 to 350,000 distinct CDR3 sequences; approximately 19% are singletons. The CDR3 runs 15 residues. Germline V lookup: CDR1 MGHRA, CDR2 YSYEKL. V dropped 4 bases and J dropped 5 bases, with 17 bases sitting between them. The data derive from a study of T-cell memory formation after mild COVID-19. Study findings and constraints: Later expanders leaned CD4+, whereas day 15 to 85 contracting clones were balanced CD4/CD8. Memory from before infection featured some responding clones, which suggests cross-reactive memory joined.

The sequence derives from a man aged 18 to 30 who had mild COVID-19 (a few samples of this study predate the infection). Cell type and time point are not known. V usage is TRBV4-1 and J usage is TRBJ2-5, with a weak D call TRBD1 (5 bases). The material sequenced was PBMCs or a T cell subset sorted from them (not recorded which). This CDR3 reads CASSRRLQGFETQYF. The CDR3 bases are TGCGCCAGCAGCCGGCGGCTCCAGGGTTTTGAGACCCAGTACTTC.